What follows are 15 T cell receptor beta chains derived from one specimen sequenced in a study of cytomegalovirus exposure and HLA in healthy donors. Amplification used 60 Vbeta primers and 13 Jbeta primers. Profiling relied on immunoSEQ multiplex PCR, and the TCRdb table lists in-frame clones only, not all of them. The sample lists some 100,000 clones, about 80% occurring once. Sample: PBMCs. All receptors come from a man aged 40-55 years in good health and CMV-seronegative.

V is TRBV5-1 and J is TRBJ1-6; D remains unclear. The CDR3 runs to 14 residues. V was cut by 2 bases and J by 6 bases, with 9 bases left in between. Germline V CDR1 and CDR2: SGHRS, YFSETQ. This chain's CDR3 is CASSLDTSNSPLHF. The DNA for the CDR3 is TGCGCCAGCAGCTTAGACACCTCTAATTCACCCCTCCACTTT.

This CDR3 reads CSVNRDYGYTF. In DNA, the CDR3 is TGCAGCGTGAACAGGGACTATGGCTACACCTTC. This chain uses TRBV29-1 with TRBJ1-2; maybe TRBD1 (6 bases). Germline assignment: CDR1 SQVTM and CDR2 ANQGSEA. This CDR3 contains 11 residues. V lost 6 bases and J lost 3, with 8 bases in between. Supplemented by reference TRBV29-1 and TRBJ1-2, the full variable domain reads SAVISQKPSRDICQRGTSLTIQCQVDSQVTMMFWYRQQPGQSLTLIATANQGSEATYESGFVIDKFPISRPNLTFSTLTVSNMSPEDSSIYLCSVNRDYGYTFGSGTRLTVV.

V gene TRBV28 combines with J gene TRBJ1-4; D might be TRBD1 (5 bases). Germline lookup yields CDR1 MDHEN and CDR2 SYDVKM. CDR3 length: 15 amino acids. V lost 2 bases, J lost 0 bases, and 7 bases lay in between. CDR3 nucleotide sequence: TGTGCCAGCAGTTTAGGAGGGGCAACTAATGAAAAACTGTTTTTT. It codes for CASSLGGATNEKLFF.

V is TRBV15 and J is TRBJ1-5; no clear D. Deletions cut 8 bases from V and 1 base from J, with 6 bases between. The CDR3 is 12 residues long. Germline assignment: CDR1 LNHNV and CDR2 YYDKDF (reference sequence). In DNA form, the CDR3 reads TGTGCCACCTCGGAGAGCAATCAGCCCCAGCATTTT. Its protein is CATSESNQPQHF.

This clone was observed a handful of times. Germline is not matched at one junction end, which may reflect a read error. The V gene is TRBV9, the J gene TRBJ2-3; TRBD2 might be the D (7 bases). CDR1 is SGDLS, CDR2 YYNGEE, per germline. The CDR3 extends over 11 amino acids. The CDR3 DNA follows: TGTGCCAGCAGCCCCTTGCGGGGGCTCAGGTTT. This gives the protein CASSPLRGLRF.

The DNA of the CDR3 is TGTGCCAGCTCTCAAGGAACTACAAATCAGCCCCAGCATTTT. Encoded protein: CASSQGTTNQPQHF. The chain recombines TRBV18 with TRBJ1-5; D not resolved. This CDR3 spans 14 amino acids. Trimming shortened V by 6 bases and J by 4 bases, and 13 bases separated the two germline ends. Germline V gene sequence: CDR1 KGHSH, CDR2 LQKENI.

The chain is built from TRBV2 and TRBJ1-2; 7 positions match TRBD1. J lost 8 bases, V lost 4 bases, and 4 bases had no gene match. CDR3 size: 12 residues. Per the germline V gene, CDR1 is SNHLY and CDR2 is FYNNEI. In DNA form, the CDR3 reads TGTGCCAGCAGTGTTCAGGACAGGGGCTACACCTTC. This encodes CASSVQDRGYTF. The variable domain in full, with the rest retrieved from reference TRBV2 and TRBJ1-2, is EPEVTQTPSHQVTQMGQEVILRCVPISNHLYFYWYRQILGQKVEFLVSFYNNEISEKSEIFDDQFSVERPDGSNFTLKIRSTKLEDSAMYFCASSVQDRGYTFGSGTRLTVV.

This rearrangement joins TRBV25-1 to TRBJ2-5; 9 bases are a match to TRBD2. The CDR3 consists of 15 residues. Per the germline V gene, CDR1 is MGHDK and CDR2 is SYGVNS. V shed 4 bases and J 2 bases; nucleotides not matched to a gene: 5. CDR3 bases: TGTGCCAGCAGTGGGGATAGCGGGGGTCAAGAGACCCAGTACTTC. Translated, it gives CASSGDSGGQETQYF.

This clone was detected once. The CDR3 DNA reads as TGCGCCAGCAGCTTGGAACGCAGGGACAATGAGCAGTTCTTC. Amino acids: CASSLERRDNEQFF. This chain joins TRBV5-1 and TRBJ2-1; tentative D call: TRBD1 (5 bases). The CDR3 extends over 14 amino acids. Germline assignment: CDR1 SGHRS and CDR2 YFSETQ. Trimming removed 0 bases from V and 5 bases from J, with 9 bases in between.

The rearrangement joins TRBV13 to TRBJ1-3; a weak D match, TRBD1 (5 bases). Germline assignment: CDR1 PRHDT and CDR2 FYEKMQ (reference sequence). The CDR3 consists of 14 residues. V was clipped by 5 bases and J by 0 bases, with 8 bases between them. Written as DNA, the CDR3 is TGTGCCAGCAGCCCCCAGGGCTCTGGAAACACCATATATTTT. This sequence encodes CASSPQGSGNTIYF. Together with reference TRBV13 and TRBJ1-3, the CDR3 gives the full variable domain: AAGVIQSPRHLIKEKRETATLKCYPIPRHDTVYWYQQGPGQDPQFLISFYEKMQSDKGSIPDRFSAQQFSDYHSELNMSSLELGDSALYFCASSPQGSGNTIYFGEGSWLTVV.

The gene calls are TRBV11-2 and TRBJ2-3; 7 nucleotides line up with TRBD1. The CDR3 runs to 15 residues. The V segment lost 4 bases and the J segment 6 bases; nucleotides outside the gene matches: 10. The germline gives CDR1 SGHAT, CDR2 FQNNGV. This chain's CDR3 is CASSYPDRDRDTQYF. The CDR3 bases are TGTGCCAGCAGCTACCCAGACAGGGATCGTGATACGCAGTATTTT.

CDR3 sequence reads: CASSYDSGGTPDTQYF. In DNA form, the CDR3 reads TGTGCCAGCAGTTACGATAGCGGGGGCACCCCAGATACGCAGTATTTT. This chain connects TRBV28 to TRBJ2-3; 9 bases fit TRBD2. There are 16 residues in the CDR3. V was clipped by 4 bases and J by 4 bases; unmatched bases: 9. Germline V lookup: CDR1 MDHEN, CDR2 SYDVKM.

V usage is TRBV28 and J usage is TRBJ2-3, with D perhaps matching TRBD2 (7 bases). The germline V gene encodes CDR1 MDHEN and CDR2 SYDVKM. The CDR3 totals 13 residues. With 5 bases removed from V and 7 bases from J, the gap between germline ends came to 13 bases. The CDR3 reads CASSRGGGNTQYF. The CDR3 DNA reads TGTGCCAGCAGTAGGGGGGGAGGCAATACGCAGTATTTT.

This rearrangement joins TRBV7-9 to TRBJ2-7, with 7 bases identical to TRBD1. Germline V lookup: CDR1 SEHNR, CDR2 FQNEAQ (reference sequence). The CDR3 contains 13 residues. After removal of 4 bases from V and 6 bases from J, the junction contained 6 bases not matched to a gene. CDR3 coding DNA: TGTGCCAGCAGCTGGAACAGGGGCGGCGAGCAGTACGTC. It encodes CASSWNRGGEQYV.

The V call is TRBV30, the J call TRBJ2-3; 7 nucleotides line up with TRBD2. Germline V lookup: CDR1 GTSNPN, CDR2 SVGIG (reference sequence). The CDR3 runs 14 residues. Germline trimming cut 4 bases from V and 1 base from J; bases unmatched to any gene: 5. The CDR3 sequence is CAWNPLAGTDTQYF. DNA of the CDR3: TGTGCCTGGAACCCCCTAGCGGGCACAGATACGCAGTATTTT.